The source of this TCR beta chain is a study of cytomegalovirus exposure and HLA in healthy donors. Study overall: The same platform was used for the roughly 120 validation repertoires as for the approximately 630 first-cohort repertoires, as reported in a later analysis. Study conclusions and caveats: Testing in vitro showed a few CMV-associated chains specific for CMV antigens. The study flagged approximately 180 TCR beta chains as cytomegalovirus-associated.

This clone has just one count. Its cognate antigen is unknown. The trim removed 10 bases at V and 7 bases at J, leaving 12 bases unmatched. Germline CDR1 reads MNHNY; CDR2 reads SVGAGI (reference sequence). The CDR3 spans 14 residues. The donors were part of the 120-subject validation cohort, which stood apart from the approximately 670-subject first cohort. Generated by immunoSEQ multiplex PCR, the TCRdb table keeps only in-frame clones and is missing some. The sample includes 100,000 to 120,000 clones, approximately 94% of them seen just once. Sequencing input: PBMCs. The receptor's source is a woman younger than 35 in good health and CMV-seronegative. The gene calls are TRBV6-6 and TRBJ1-5; TRBD1 agrees at 8 bases. CDR3 amino acids: CATKPGQGGQPQHF. The CDR3, as DNA: TGTGCCACCAAACCCGGACAGGGAGGCCAGCCCCAGCATTTT.